One and the same sample provided the 32 T cell receptor beta chains below, sequenced in a study of T cells after yellow fever vaccination. TCRdb re-analysed the 5' RACE reads in MiXCR, keeping a single row per CDR3 protein. The sample shows hundreds of thousands of distinct CDR3 sequences, roughly 14% of them seen only once. Material: PBMCs, obtained on the day of the yellow fever booster vaccination. These TCRs come from a young man who received the YFV17D yellow fever vaccine.

This clonotype was found many times. This chain joins TRBV3-1 and TRBJ2-7; D is unclear. This CDR3 is 13 amino acids long. The V gene lost 3 bases and the J gene lost 2 bases, with 8 bases spanning the gap. Germline assignment: CDR1 LGHDT and CDR2 YNNKEL (reference sequence). The CDR3 bases are TGTGCCAGCAGCCACAGAGTAACCTACGAGCAGTACTTC. Translated, it gives CASSHRVTYEQYF.

The rearrangement links TRBV4-1 to TRBJ1-2, with D possibly TRBD1 on 6 matching bases. This CDR3 comprises 14 residues. The germline CDR1 and CDR2 sequences are MGHRA and YSYEKL. V was shortened by 3 bases and J by 7 bases, with 15 bases between the two germline ends. CDR3 nucleotide sequence: TGCGCCAGCAGCCACTTACAGGGTTCGGGTGGCTACACCTTC. As protein: CASSHLQGSGGYTF.

This chain joins TRBV29-1 and TRBJ2-1; no clear D. The V and J ends lost 7 bases and 7 bases respectively, with 20 bases between them. The CDR3 runs to 14 residues. Germline V lookup: CDR1 SQVTM, CDR2 ANQGSEA. The CDR3 loop is CSARTAFYTNEQFF. DNA for the CDR3: TGCAGCGCCCGGACCGCATTCTACACGAATGAGCAGTTCTTC.

This clonotype was seen more than once but under ten times. The chain links TRBV6-5 to TRBJ2-1; D gene unclear. Germline V gene lookup returns CDR1 MNHEY and CDR2 SVGAGI. With 6 bases removed from V and 5 bases from J, the gap between germline ends came to 5 bases. This CDR3 is built from 11 residues. In DNA, the CDR3 is TGTGCCAGCAGGTATAACAATGAGCAGTTCTTC. Residues: CASRYNNEQFF.

CDR3 sequence: CASSSGPQPPNYGYTF. Written as DNA, the CDR3 is TGTGCCAGCTCTTCTGGACCCCAGCCCCCTAACTATGGCTACACCTTC. This chain links TRBV18 with TRBJ1-2; no clear D. Looked up from germline, CDR1 is KGHSH and CDR2 is LQKENI. V was trimmed by 6 bases and J by 0 bases, leaving 17 bases between them. This CDR3 has 16 amino acids.

This clonotype was counted a few times. The rearrangement links TRBV7-9 to TRBJ2-2; no clear D. V was shortened by 5 bases and J by 3 bases, with 13 bases between the two germline ends. Germline V gene lookup returns CDR1 SEHNR and CDR2 FQNEAQ (reference sequence). The CDR3 extends over 15 amino acids. The CDR3 sequence is CASSLRTVDTGELFF. DNA of the CDR3: TGTGCCAGCAGCCTAAGGACGGTTGACACCGGGGAGCTGTTTTTT.

V usage is TRBV6-2 or TRBV6-3 and J usage is TRBJ2-7; D is possibly TRBD2 (6 bases). The CDR3 has 13 residues. In germline, CDR1 is MNHEY, CDR2 SVGEGT. V shed 7 bases and J shed 4 bases, with 14 bases lying between them. The CDR3 protein is CASNAGGGYEQYF. The CDR3, as DNA: TGTGCCAGCAATGCAGGCGGAGGGTACGAGCAGTACTTC.

The rearrangement joins TRBV9 to TRBJ1-4; D remains unclear. Germline V CDR1 and CDR2: SGDLS, YYNGEE. This CDR3 has 15 residues. With 0 bases removed from V and 0 bases from J, the gap between germline ends came to 6 bases. CDR3 sequence (DNA): TGTGCCAGCAGCGTAGGCCAGACAACTAATGAAAAACTGTTTTTT. This sequence encodes CASSVGQTTNEKLFF.

This clonotype showed up just a few times. The chain combines TRBV20-1 with TRBJ1-5; D perhaps matches TRBD1 (5 bases). There are 15 residues in the CDR3. Germline V gene lookup returns CDR1 DFQATT and CDR2 SNEGSKA (reference sequence). V lost 0 bases and J lost 7, with 16 bases in between. CDR3 loop: CSARDVEQGRQPQHF. DNA for the CDR3: TGCAGTGCTAGAGATGTAGAGCAGGGTAGACAGCCCCAGCATTTT.

The chain is built from TRBV5-1 and TRBJ2-2, with a tentative D call TRBD1 (6 bases). V shed 2 bases and J shed 2 bases, with 13 bases lying between them. CDR3 size: 16 residues. Germline CDR1 SGHRS, CDR2 YFSETQ. The CDR3 loop is CASSLQGHINTGELFF. For the CDR3, the DNA is TGCGCCAGCAGCTTACAGGGACACATAAACACCGGGGAGCTGTTTTTT. Full variable domain (rest looked up from reference TRBV5-1 and TRBJ2-2): KAGVTQTPRYLIKTRGQQVTLSCSPISGHRSVSWYQQTPGQGLQFLFEYFSETQRNKGNFPGRFSGRQFSNSRSEMNVSTLELGDSALYLCASSLQGHINTGELFFGEGSRLTVL.

The chain combines TRBV7-2 with TRBJ1-1; D ambiguous. Germline values: CDR1 SGHTA, CDR2 FQGNSA. V was cut by 0 bases and J by 2 bases, with 7 bases left in between. The CDR3 loop spans 14 amino acids. This CDR3 is CASSLAGINTEAFF. For the CDR3, the DNA is TGTGCCAGCAGCTTAGCGGGGATTAACACTGAAGCTTTCTTT.

The V and J genes are TRBV20-1 and TRBJ1-3, with 9 bases aligning to TRBD1. Germline trimming cut 5 bases from V and 2 bases from J; bases unmatched to any gene: 4. The CDR3 spans 14 residues. CDR1 is DFQATT, CDR2 SNEGSKA, per germline (reference sequence). This CDR3 reads CSAWDRATGNTIYF. The CDR3 DNA sequence: TGCAGTGCTTGGGACAGGGCGACTGGAAACACCATATATTTT.

This clonotype occurred a few times. The rearrangement uses TRBV10-3 and TRBJ2-7; D is uncertain. V lost 4 bases and J lost 6, with 16 bases in between. The CDR3 length is 14 residues. CDR1 and CDR2 (germline): ENHRY, SYGVKD. The CDR3 coding sequence is TGTGCCATCAGTGCGGCTGTACGGGCTAGCGAGCAGTACTTC. Translated, it gives CAISAAVRASEQYF.

The genes are TRBV6-2 or TRBV6-3 and TRBJ1-6; D remains ambiguous. This CDR3 has 13 amino acids. The ends were cut back, 9 bases at V and 8 bases at J, with 14 bases in the middle. In germline, CDR1 is MNHEY, CDR2 SVGEGT. The CDR3, as DNA: TGTGCCAGTTCCGCTTGGACGGATTCACCCCTCCACTTT. Translated, it gives CASSAWTDSPLHF.

In nucleotides, the CDR3 is TGCAGCGTTGAAGACGCCCCGGCAACAAACTCCTACAATGAGCAGTTCTTC. Translating gives CSVEDAPATNSYNEQFF. This rearrangement joins TRBV29-1 to TRBJ2-1; no clear D. The CDR3 is 17 residues long. Germline-derived CDR1 and CDR2 are SQVTM and ANQGSEA. Between the trimmed V and J ends, which lost 0 bases and 0 bases, there was a span of 15 bases.

The rearrangement joins TRBV12-3 or TRBV12-4 to TRBJ1-1, with D tentatively TRBD1 (6 bases). CDR3 length: 14 amino acids. The germline V and J ends were trimmed by 10 bases and 2 bases, with 17 bases remaining between them. As DNA, the CDR3 is TGTGCCACCTACCGGACAGAGGGTAACACTGAAGCTTTCTTT. This translates into CATYRTEGNTEAFF.

This clonotype was recorded at least ten times. The rearrangement links TRBV9 to TRBJ2-1; 7 bases map to TRBD2. Germline trimming cut 4 bases from V and 12 bases from J; bases unmatched to any gene: 13. Germline CDR1 SGDLS, CDR2 YYNGEE. The CDR3 contains 14 residues. The CDR3 loop is CASSPSGGREVQFF. For the CDR3, the DNA is TGTGCCAGCAGCCCCTCAGGCGGGAGAGAGGTGCAGTTCTTC.

This rearrangement joins TRBV20-1 to TRBJ2-1, with 12 bases fitting TRBD2. Germline lookup yields CDR1 DFQATT and CDR2 SNEGSKA (reference sequence). The junction had 1 base not matched to a gene; V was cut back by 2 bases and J by 2 bases. This CDR3 spans 15 amino acids. DNA of the CDR3: TGCAGTGCTAGACCTAGCGGGAGGGCCTACAATGAGCAGTTCTTC. As protein: CSARPSGRAYNEQFF.

The gene calls are TRBV7-2 and TRBJ2-1; 10 nucleotides agree with TRBD2. The CDR3 runs to 15 residues. V was pared by 1 base and J by 10 bases, with 7 bases of the junction left unmatched. Germline-derived CDR1 and CDR2 are SGHTA and FQGNSA. The CDR3 reads CASSLELAGIYEQFF. The CDR3, as DNA: TGTGCCAGCAGCTTAGAACTAGCGGGGATATACGAGCAGTTCTTC. Full variable domain (missing parts from reference TRBV7-2 and TRBJ2-1): GAGVSQSPSNKVTEKGKDVELRCDPISGHTALYWYRQSLGQGLEFLIYFQGNSAPDKSGLPSDRFSAERTGGSVSTLTIQRTQQEDSAVYLCASSLELAGIYEQFFGPGTRLTVL.

Concerning this clonotype itself: The junction shows a germline mismatch at one end, possibly a read error. V usage is TRBV18 and J usage is TRBJ2-5; TRBD1 might be the D (6 bases). This CDR3 is 13 amino acids long. The germline V gene encodes CDR1 KGHSH and CDR2 LQKENI. The CDR3 spells CASSPPMGDKEDF. The DNA for the CDR3 is TGTGCCAGCTCACCACCGATGGGGGACAAGGAAGACTTC.

This clonotype occurred once. The V and J genes are TRBV12-3 or TRBV12-4 and TRBJ2-7; 9 bases are shared with TRBD1. The CDR3 has 14 residues. V lost 5 bases to trimming and J lost 6 bases; unmatched junction nucleotides: 8. CDR3 residues: CASSPPGQGGEQYF. CDR3 nucleotide sequence: TGTGCCAGCAGTCCCCCGGGACAGGGAGGCGAGCAGTACTTC.

This clonotype has more than one count but fewer than ten. The chain joins TRBV30 to TRBJ2-3; a possible D gene is TRBD1 (6 bases). The V end was cut by 8 bases, the J end by 0 bases, with 12 bases between. This CDR3 is 13 amino acids long. The germline gives CDR1 GTSNPN, CDR2 SVGIG (reference sequence). The CDR3 reads CAGQMPSTDTQYF. The DNA for the CDR3 is TGTGCCGGACAGATGCCTAGCACAGATACGCAGTATTTT.

V and J are TRBV6-2 or TRBV6-3 and TRBJ2-2; D is perhaps TRBD2 (6 bases). Trimming removed 8 bases at V and 6 bases at J, with 19 bases between. Germline V CDR1 and CDR2: MNHEY, SVGEGT. CDR3 length: 15 residues. This CDR3 is CASRFGSTEAGELFF. The DNA of the CDR3 is TGTGCCAGCCGATTCGGGAGCACGGAGGCCGGGGAGCTGTTTTTT.

Only a few counts were recorded for this clonotype. The gene calls are TRBV7-2 and TRBJ2-7; D not resolved. The germline V gene has CDR1 SGHTA and CDR2 FQGNSA. The V and J ends lost 3 bases and 5 bases respectively, with 11 bases between them. The CDR3 has 13 residues. CDR3 loop: CASSFGNFDEQYF. CDR3 DNA: TGTGCCAGCAGCTTTGGTAACTTTGACGAGCAGTACTTC. The full variable domain, in which reference TRBV7-2 and TRBJ2-7 provide the parts outside the CDR3, is GAGVSQSPSNKVTEKGKDVELRCDPISGHTALYWYRQSLGQGLEFLIYFQGNSAPDKSGLPSDRFSAERTGGSVSTLTIQRTQQEDSAVYLCASSFGNFDEQYFGPGTRLTVT.

This clonotype has only a few counts. The chain employs TRBV2 and TRBJ2-7, with unresolved D. Germline assignment: CDR1 SNHLY and CDR2 FYNNEI. V shed 4 bases and J shed 3 bases, with 10 bases lying between them. The CDR3 length is 13 residues. The CDR3 DNA is TGTGCCAGCAGTGTCTCTGCCGACTACGAGCAGTACTTC. This encodes CASSVSADYEQYF.

This clonotype appeared many times. J is TRBJ2-5 and V is TRBV18; D remains unclear. Trimming left V 6 bases short and J 3 bases short, with 11 bases between. CDR1 KGHSH and CDR2 LQKENI come from the germline V gene. The CDR3 is 13 residues long. CDR3 amino acids: CASSLGQEETQYF. The CDR3 coding sequence is TGTGCCAGCTCTTTAGGTCAAGAAGAGACCCAGTACTTC.

This clonotype showed up just a few times. CDR3 coding DNA: TGTGCCAGCAGTTACGGGCCGGGCGCAGCCAAAAACATTCAGTACTTC. Encoded protein: CASSYGPGAAKNIQYF. This sequence joins TRBV6-5 and TRBJ2-4; D unclear. Germline V lookup: CDR1 MNHEY, CDR2 SVGAGI. The V end lost 2 bases, the J end lost 0 bases, and 11 bases lay between the germline ends. This CDR3 has 16 residues.

The rearrangement joins TRBV19 to TRBJ2-3; no definite D call. The CDR3 runs to 14 residues. Germline V gene sequence: CDR1 LNHDA, CDR2 SQIVND (reference sequence). Deletions cut 7 bases from V and 0 bases from J, with 11 bases between. The CDR3 DNA reads as TGTGCCAGTACGTGGAGATTAAGCACAGATACGCAGTATTTT. Protein product: CASTWRLSTDTQYF.

The rearrangement uses TRBV21-1 and TRBJ2-1; the table's D call TRBD1 went unverified against the DNA. TRBV21-1 is deemed a pseudogene. The CDR3 runs to 15 residues. CDR3: CASSKTRRPGAGKFF. The CDR3 DNA follows: TGTGCCAGCAGCAAAACCCGACGACCGGGGGCTGGTAAGTTCTTC.

This clonotype was seen a handful of times. A read error may produce the germline difference seen at one junction end. This chain links TRBV7-7 with TRBJ1-4; D not certain. This CDR3 region has 13 residues. From germline, CDR1 is SSHAT and CDR2 FNYEAQ (reference sequence). CDR3 nucleotides: TGTGCTAGCAGCCCTCAAGTAGGGGAAAAACTGTTTTTT. Translated, it gives CASSPQVGEKLFF.

This clonotype was detected only a few times. The chain is built from TRBV27 and TRBJ2-3, with D possibly matching TRBD2 (8 bases). V was shortened by 3 bases and J by 5 bases, with 24 bases between the two germline ends. Germline V gene data show CDR1 as MNHEY and CDR2 as SMNVEV (reference sequence). The CDR3 runs to 18 residues. This CDR3 reads CASSFDPDRAGGIDTQYF. Written as DNA, the CDR3 is TGTGCCAGCAGTTTTGATCCCGACAGGGCGGGGGGAATAGATACGCAGTATTTT.

Only a few counts were recorded for this clonotype. The chain has TRBV20-1 and TRBJ2-2; D is possibly TRBD1 (5 bases). The germline CDR1 and CDR2 sequences are DFQATT and SNEGSKA (reference sequence). V was clipped by 5 bases and J by 0 bases, with 10 bases between them. The CDR3 runs to 14 residues. The CDR3 region has the DNA TGCAGTGCTCCCAGGGTAGCGAACACCGGGGAGCTGTTTTTT. Protein: CSAPRVANTGELFF.